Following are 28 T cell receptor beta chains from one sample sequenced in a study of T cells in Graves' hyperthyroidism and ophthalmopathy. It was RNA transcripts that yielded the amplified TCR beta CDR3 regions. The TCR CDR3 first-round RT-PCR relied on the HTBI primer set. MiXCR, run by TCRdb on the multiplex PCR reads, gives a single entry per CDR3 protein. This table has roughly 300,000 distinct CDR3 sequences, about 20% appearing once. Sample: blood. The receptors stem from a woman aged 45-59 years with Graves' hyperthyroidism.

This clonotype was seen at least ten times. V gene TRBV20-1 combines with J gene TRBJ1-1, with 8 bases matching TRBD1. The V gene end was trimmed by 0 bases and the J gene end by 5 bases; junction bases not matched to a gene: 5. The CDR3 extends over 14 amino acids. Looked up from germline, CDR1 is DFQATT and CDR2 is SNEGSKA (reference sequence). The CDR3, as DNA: TGCAGTGCTAGAGAGGCAGGGGGCCGGACTGAAGCTTTCTTT. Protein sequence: CSAREAGGRTEAFF.

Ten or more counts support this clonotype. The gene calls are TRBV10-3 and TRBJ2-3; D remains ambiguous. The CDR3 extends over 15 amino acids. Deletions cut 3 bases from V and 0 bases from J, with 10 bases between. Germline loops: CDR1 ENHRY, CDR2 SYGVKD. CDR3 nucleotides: TGTGCCATCAGTGAAGTAACCTTTAGCACAGATACGCAGTATTTT. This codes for CAISEVTFSTDTQYF.

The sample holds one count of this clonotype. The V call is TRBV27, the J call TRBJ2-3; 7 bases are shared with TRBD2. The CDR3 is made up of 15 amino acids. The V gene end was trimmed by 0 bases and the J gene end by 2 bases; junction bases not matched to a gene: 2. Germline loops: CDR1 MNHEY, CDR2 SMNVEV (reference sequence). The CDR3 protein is CASSLSLADTDTQYF. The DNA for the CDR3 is TGTGCCAGCAGTTTATCCCTAGCGGACACAGATACGCAGTATTTT.

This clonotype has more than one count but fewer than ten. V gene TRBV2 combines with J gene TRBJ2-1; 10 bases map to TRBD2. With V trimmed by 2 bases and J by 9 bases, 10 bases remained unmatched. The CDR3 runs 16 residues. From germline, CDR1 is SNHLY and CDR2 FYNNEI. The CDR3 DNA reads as TGTGCCAGCAGTGAAATTGGGCTAGCGGGAGACGGTGAGCAGTTCTTC. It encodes CASSEIGLAGDGEQFF.

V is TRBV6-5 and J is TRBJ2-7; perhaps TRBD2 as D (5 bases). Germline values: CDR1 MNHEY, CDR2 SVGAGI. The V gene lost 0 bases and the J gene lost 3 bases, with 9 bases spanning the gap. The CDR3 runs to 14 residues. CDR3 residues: CASSYSFRDYEQYF. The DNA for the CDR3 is TGTGCCAGCAGTTACTCCTTTCGGGACTACGAGCAGTACTTC.

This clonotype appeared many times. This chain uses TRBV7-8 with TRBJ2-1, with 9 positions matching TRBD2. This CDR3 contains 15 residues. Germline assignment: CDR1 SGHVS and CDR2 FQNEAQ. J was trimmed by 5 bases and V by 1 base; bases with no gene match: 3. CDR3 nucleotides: TGTGCCAGCAGCTTAGGCGCTAGCGGGGACAATGAGCAGTTCTTC. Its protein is CASSLGASGDNEQFF.

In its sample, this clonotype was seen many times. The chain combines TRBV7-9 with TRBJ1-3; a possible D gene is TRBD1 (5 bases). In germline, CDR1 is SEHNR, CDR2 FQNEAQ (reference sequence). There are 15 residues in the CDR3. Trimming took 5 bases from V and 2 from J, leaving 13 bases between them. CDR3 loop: CASSHPQGTGNTIYF. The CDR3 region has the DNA TGTGCCAGCAGCCACCCCCAGGGCACTGGAAACACCATATATTTT.

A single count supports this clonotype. In DNA form, the CDR3 reads TGTGCCAGCAGCCCCGGACAGGGGGCCCTCGCCTACGAGCAGTACTTC. This sequence encodes CASSPGQGALAYEQYF. The J gene is TRBJ2-7, the V gene TRBV7-2; 11 bases fit TRBD1. The V gene's germline CDR1 is SGHTA and CDR2 FQGNSA. The CDR3 length is 16 residues. The V and J ends lost 5 bases and 2 bases, in that order; junction bases with no gene match: 8.

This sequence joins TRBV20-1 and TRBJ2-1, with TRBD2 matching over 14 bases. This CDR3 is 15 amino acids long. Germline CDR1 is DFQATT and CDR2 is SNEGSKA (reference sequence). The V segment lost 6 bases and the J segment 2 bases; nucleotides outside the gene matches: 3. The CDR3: CSARLAGGPYNEQFF. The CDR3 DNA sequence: TGCAGTGCCCGACTAGCGGGGGGGCCCTACAATGAGCAGTTCTTC.

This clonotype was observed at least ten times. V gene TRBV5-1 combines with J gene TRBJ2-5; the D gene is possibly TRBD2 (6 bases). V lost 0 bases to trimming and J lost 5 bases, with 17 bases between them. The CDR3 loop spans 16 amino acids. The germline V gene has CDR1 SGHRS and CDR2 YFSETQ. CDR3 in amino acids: CASSLATRIERETQYF. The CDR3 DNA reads TGCGCCAGCAGCTTGGCGACTAGGATTGAAAGGGAGACCCAGTACTTC. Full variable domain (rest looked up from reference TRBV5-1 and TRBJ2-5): KAGVTQTPRYLIKTRGQQVTLSCSPISGHRSVSWYQQTPGQGLQFLFEYFSETQRNKGNFPGRFSGRQFSNSRSEMNVSTLELGDSALYLCASSLATRIERETQYFGPGTRLLVL.

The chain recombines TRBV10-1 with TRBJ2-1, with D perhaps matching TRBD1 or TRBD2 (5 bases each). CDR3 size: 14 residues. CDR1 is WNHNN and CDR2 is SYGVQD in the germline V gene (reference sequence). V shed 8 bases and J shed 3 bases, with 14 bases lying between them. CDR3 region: CASRCRDGYNEQFF. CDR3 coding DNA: TGCGCCAGCCGCTGCCGGGACGGCTACAATGAGCAGTTCTTC.

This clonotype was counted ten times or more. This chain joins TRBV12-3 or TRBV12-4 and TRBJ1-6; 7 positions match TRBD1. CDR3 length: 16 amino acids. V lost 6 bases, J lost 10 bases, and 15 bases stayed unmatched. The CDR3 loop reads CASSLRAGGLRSPLHF. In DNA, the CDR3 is TGTGCCAGCAGCTTAAGGGCAGGGGGTCTACGGTCACCCCTCCACTTT.

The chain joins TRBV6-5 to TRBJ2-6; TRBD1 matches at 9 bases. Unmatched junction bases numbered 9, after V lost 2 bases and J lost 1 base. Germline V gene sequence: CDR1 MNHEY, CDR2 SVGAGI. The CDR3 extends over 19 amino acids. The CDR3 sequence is CASSYLPGQGRSGANVLTF. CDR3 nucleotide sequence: TGTGCCAGCAGTTACCTCCCGGGACAGGGAAGGTCTGGGGCCAACGTCCTGACTTTC.

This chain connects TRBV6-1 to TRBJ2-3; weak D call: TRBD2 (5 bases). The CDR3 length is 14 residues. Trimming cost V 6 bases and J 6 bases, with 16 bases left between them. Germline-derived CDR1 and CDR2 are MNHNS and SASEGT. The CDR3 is CASSLADGRDTQYF. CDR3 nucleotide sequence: TGTGCCAGCAGCCTAGCAGATGGACGCGATACGCAGTATTTT.

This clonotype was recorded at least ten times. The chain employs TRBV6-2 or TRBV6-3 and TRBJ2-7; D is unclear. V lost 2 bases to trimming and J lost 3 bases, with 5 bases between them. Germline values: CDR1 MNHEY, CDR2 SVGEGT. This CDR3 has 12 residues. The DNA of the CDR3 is TGTGCCAGCAGTTACATGGACTACGAGCAGTACTTC. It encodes CASSYMDYEQYF.

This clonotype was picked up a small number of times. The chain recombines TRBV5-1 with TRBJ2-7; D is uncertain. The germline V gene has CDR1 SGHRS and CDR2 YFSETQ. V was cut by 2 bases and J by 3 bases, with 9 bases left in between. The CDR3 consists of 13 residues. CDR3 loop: CASSFGSGYEQYF. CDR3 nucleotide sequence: TGCGCCAGCAGCTTTGGGTCAGGCTACGAGCAGTACTTC.

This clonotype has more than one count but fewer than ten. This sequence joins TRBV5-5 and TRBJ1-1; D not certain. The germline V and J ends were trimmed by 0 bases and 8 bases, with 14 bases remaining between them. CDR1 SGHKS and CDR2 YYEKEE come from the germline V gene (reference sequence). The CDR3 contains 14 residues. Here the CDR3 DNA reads TGTGCCAGCAGCTTGGCCATAGGGCAGCAAGAAGCTTTCTTT. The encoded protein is CASSLAIGQQEAFF. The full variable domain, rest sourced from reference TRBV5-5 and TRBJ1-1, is DAGVTQSPTHLIKTRGQQVTLRCSPISGHKSVSWYQQVLGQGPQFIFQYYEKEERGRGNFPDRFSARQFPNYSSELNVNALLLGDSALYLCASSLAIGQQEAFFGQGTRLTVV.

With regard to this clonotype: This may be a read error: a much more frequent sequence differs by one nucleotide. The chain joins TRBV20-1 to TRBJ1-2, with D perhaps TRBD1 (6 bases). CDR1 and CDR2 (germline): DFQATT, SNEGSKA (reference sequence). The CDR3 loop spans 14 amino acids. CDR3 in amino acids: CSAGVGGPGRGYPF. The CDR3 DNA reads TGCAGTGCTGGGGTTGGGGGGCCCGGTCGGGGCTACCCCTTC.

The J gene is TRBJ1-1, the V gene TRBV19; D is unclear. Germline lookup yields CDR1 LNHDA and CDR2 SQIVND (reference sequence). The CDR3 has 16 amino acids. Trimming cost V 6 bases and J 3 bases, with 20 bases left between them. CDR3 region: CASRDEHLGKDTEAFF. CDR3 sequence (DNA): TGTGCCAGTAGGGACGAACACCTGGGGAAGGACACTGAAGCTTTCTTT.

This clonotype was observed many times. Here the CDR3 reads CASSKTGGGGYTF. The CDR3 nucleotides are TGTGCCAGCAGCAAGACAGGCGGTGGGGGCTACACCTTC. V gene TRBV7-9 combines with J gene TRBJ1-2; possibly TRBD1 for D (6 bases). V gave up 5 bases and J gave up 8 bases, with 15 bases separating them. Per the germline V gene, CDR1 is SEHNR and CDR2 is FQNEAQ (reference sequence). This CDR3 spans 13 amino acids.

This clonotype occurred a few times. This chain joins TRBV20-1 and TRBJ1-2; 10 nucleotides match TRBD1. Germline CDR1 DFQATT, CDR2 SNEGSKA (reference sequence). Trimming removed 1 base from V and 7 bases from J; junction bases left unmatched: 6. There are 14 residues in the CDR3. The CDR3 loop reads CSARVGTGVGGYTF. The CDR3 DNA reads TGCAGTGCTAGAGTCGGGACAGGGGTCGGTGGCTACACCTTC.

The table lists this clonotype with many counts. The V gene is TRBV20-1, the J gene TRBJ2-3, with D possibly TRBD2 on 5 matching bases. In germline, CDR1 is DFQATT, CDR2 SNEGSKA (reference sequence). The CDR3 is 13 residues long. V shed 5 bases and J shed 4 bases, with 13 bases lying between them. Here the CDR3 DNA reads TGCAGTGCTCGCCTGGCGGGCGCAGATACGCAGTATTTT. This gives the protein CSARLAGADTQYF.

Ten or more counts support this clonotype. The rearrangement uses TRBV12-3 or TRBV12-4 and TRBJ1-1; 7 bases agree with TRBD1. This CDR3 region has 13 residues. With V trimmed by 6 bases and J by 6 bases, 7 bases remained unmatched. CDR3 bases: TGTGCCAGCAGCAAACAAGACAGGGCTGAAGCTTTCTTT. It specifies CASSKQDRAEAFF.

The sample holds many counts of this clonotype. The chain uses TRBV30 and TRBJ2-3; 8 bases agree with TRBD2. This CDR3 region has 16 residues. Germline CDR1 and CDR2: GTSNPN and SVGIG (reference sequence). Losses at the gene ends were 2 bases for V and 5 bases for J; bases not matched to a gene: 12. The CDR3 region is CAWSPKLAEPVDTQYF. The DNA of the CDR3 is TGTGCCTGGAGTCCCAAACTAGCGGAACCCGTAGATACGCAGTATTTT.

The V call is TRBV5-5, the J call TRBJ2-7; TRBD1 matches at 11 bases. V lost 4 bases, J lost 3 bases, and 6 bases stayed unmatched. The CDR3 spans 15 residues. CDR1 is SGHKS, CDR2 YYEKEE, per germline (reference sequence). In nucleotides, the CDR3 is TGTGCCAGCAGCGTGGGACAGGGGGGCTTCTACGAGCAGTACTTC. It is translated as CASSVGQGGFYEQYF.

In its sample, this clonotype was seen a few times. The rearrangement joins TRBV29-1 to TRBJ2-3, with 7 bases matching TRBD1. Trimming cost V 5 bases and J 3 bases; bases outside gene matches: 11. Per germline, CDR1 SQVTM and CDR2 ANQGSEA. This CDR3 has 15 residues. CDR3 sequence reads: CSVSDQGVGTDTQYF. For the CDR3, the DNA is TGCAGCGTTTCTGACCAGGGGGTCGGGACAGATACGCAGTATTTT.

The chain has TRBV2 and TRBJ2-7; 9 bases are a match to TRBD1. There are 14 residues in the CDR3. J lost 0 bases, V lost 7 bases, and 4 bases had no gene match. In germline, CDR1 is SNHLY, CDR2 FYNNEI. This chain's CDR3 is CASTGQGYSYEQYF. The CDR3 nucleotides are TGTGCCAGCACCGGACAGGGGTACTCCTACGAGCAGTACTTC. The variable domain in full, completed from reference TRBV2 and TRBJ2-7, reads EPEVTQTPSHQVTQMGQEVILRCVPISNHLYFYWYRQILGQKVEFLVSFYNNEISEKSEIFDDQFSVERPDGSNFTLKIRSTKLEDSAMYFCASTGQGYSYEQYFGPGTRLTVT.

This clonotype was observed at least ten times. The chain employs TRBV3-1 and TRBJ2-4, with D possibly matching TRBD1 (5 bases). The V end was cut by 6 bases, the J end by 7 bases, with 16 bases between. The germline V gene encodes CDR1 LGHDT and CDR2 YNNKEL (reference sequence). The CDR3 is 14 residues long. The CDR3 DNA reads TGTGCCAGCAGTCCGTCAGGGCCTCGGAACATTCAGTACTTC. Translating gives CASSPSGPRNIQYF.